The entry that follows covers one T cell receptor (beta chain) sequence. No antigen is known for it. Base-call qualities are not available, and no considerably larger clone is one nucleotide away. The data were obtained in a study of T cell responses to AZD1222 COVID-19 vaccine (dated by TCRdb to the early 2020s). A note on the overall study: Because spike-specific TCR depth and breadth did not differ between the two schedules, AZD1222 recipients who got a second dose at roughly 4 weeks were pooled with those who got a second dose at roughly 12 weeks. TCR sequencing covered over 230 trial participants: about 210 given two doses of AZD1222 and approximately 26 given two doses of MenACWY control vaccine. Enrollment into the trials was organized by age into subgroups of 18-55, 56-69 and 70-plus years, and those subgroups contained roughly 160, 29 and 62 TCR-sequenced participants, respectively.

Including the terminal cysteine and phenylalanine, the CDR3 comprises 11 residues. Only the CDR3 region is kept as DNA, spanning 33 bases read in frame from base 1. Cut back by 6 bases and 9 bases, the V and J ends lie 10 bases apart. CDR1 SNHLY and CDR2 FYNNEI were looked up in the germline V gene. The CDR3 regions of human TCRbeta chains were subjected to immunosequencing. Concerning the study's data processing: Repertoire TCRs were checked for matches against a reference library of SARS-CoV-2-specific TCRs that had been generated using the MIRA antigen-specificity platform. Breadth was defined as the fraction of unique TCRs that were SARS-CoV-2-associated. Depth was defined as the fraction of total T cells that were SARS-CoV-2-associated. Using the MIRA data, every spike-specific TCR was mapped to the spike region that the TCR reacted to and assigned to either a CD4 or a CD8 class. Log10-transformed breadth and depth values were compared by one-way ANOVA with Sidak's multiple comparisons tests. TCRdb stores this immuneACCESS table with in-frame sequences only. Part of the clones is absent; in the studies checked, under half of the shortfall reflects unresolved V genes, and no reason is known for the rest. V and J calls and clone size are those listed in that table; D and trimming were worked out from the DNA. Within this sample are 98,000 or so clones, with 93% of them counted one time only. 5% of the sample lies in the top ten.

General study outcomes and caveats: Because no day 14 peak-response samples were available, the repertoires could be characterized only after the peak T cell response. After two AZD1222 doses, both the breadth and the depth of spike-specific TCRs were significantly higher than at day 0 and than in MenACWY recipients. Reportedly, close to half of the unique spike-specific TCRs recognized epitopes lying outside the regions that are mutated in the B.1.351 and B.1.1.7 variants. The 56-69-year group was small, and its depth increase did not reach significance, likely because of low power. Conclusions about previously exposed vaccinees are limited because only 5 or 6 AZD1222 recipients were SARS-CoV-2 seropositive at baseline. Participants were mostly white British, with more females than males. The authors suggested clonal diversity may have been underestimated. The whole spike protein was spanned by vaccine-associated CD4 TCRs, and dominant responses were seen in regions 160-218 and 743-854.

This specimen's time point label, per the study, means: baseline before first vaccination. Vaccinee samples were obtained from the UK trials COV001 and COV002, which included a single-blind randomized controlled phase 2/3 trial of AZD1222 (ChAdOx1 nCoV-19) in healthy adults. For TCRbeta chain sequencing, PBMC samples were collected from trial participants at day 0 and at day 28 after the second dose. The material sequenced was peripheral blood, taken on day 0 of AZD1222 vaccination. The receptor chain draws on TRBV2 and TRBJ2-3; the D call is possibly TRBD1 or TRBD2, each sharing 6 bases. The receptor was isolated from an adult in good health. This receptor carries the CDR3 CASRQGGTQYF. The nucleotide sequence reads as follows: TGTGCCAGCAGACAGGGAGGAACGCAGTATTTT. Outside the CDR3, residues come from the reference TRBV2 and TRBJ2-3 proteins, so the full variable domain is: EPEVTQTPSHQVTQMGQEVILRCVPISNHLYFYWYRQILGQKVEFLVSFYNNEISEKSEIFDDQFSVERPDGSNFTLKIRSTKLEDSAMYFCASRQGGTQYFGPGTRLTVL.